This T cell receptor beta chain was documented in a study of blood T cell repertoires in COVID-19. The data were produced by immunoSEQ multiplex PCR, yet TCRdb's version contains in-frame clones alone and is incomplete. In the table there are 150,000 or so clones, around 79% of which are singletons. The germline gives CDR1 SEHNR, CDR2 FQNEAQ (reference sequence). The ends were cut back, 3 bases at V and 9 bases at J, with 12 bases in the middle. The CDR3 totals 12 residues. Seattle's enrolled individuals joined amid active infection and were then monitored longitudinally. V gene TRBV7-9 combines with J gene TRBJ2-7; TRBD2 is a possible D gene (5 bases). The sample taken for sequencing was peripheral blood. The clonotype comes from a woman aged 70-85 years with COVID-19, enrolled during active disease. The CDR3: CASSFGILGQYF. DNA for the CDR3: TGTGCCAGCAGCTTCGGGATTTTAGGGCAGTACTTC.